Presented here are 20 T cell receptor beta chains from one specimen sequenced in a study of breast tumors, draining lymph nodes, adjacent tissues. Samples came from axillary lymph nodes draining the breast cancer. TCRdb reprocessed the multiplex PCR reads via MiXCR and lists one record per CDR3 protein. The sample consists of about 100,000 distinct CDR3 sequences, 21% of them appearing once. The sequencing input was axillary lymph node tissue. The receptors stem from a female donor with breast cancer. Some clones in this sample may be carry-over from other donors' samples.

The chain combines TRBV5-8 with TRBJ1-4, with 7 nucleotides matching TRBD1. Germline V CDR1 and CDR2: SGHTS, YDEGEE. Trimming removed 0 bases from V and 3 bases from J; junction bases left unmatched: 8. The CDR3 has 17 residues. The CDR3 DNA reads as TGTGCCAGCAGCTTGGACAGGGGTTTGCCGGCTAATGAAAAACTGTTTTTT. Residues: CASSLDRGLPANEKLFF.

At least ten counts were recorded for this clonotype. The rearrangement links TRBV6-1 to TRBJ2-7, with TRBD2 matching over 8 bases. This CDR3 has 12 amino acids. V dropped 6 bases and J dropped 3; count of bases not matched to a gene: 1. The germline V gene has CDR1 MNHNS and CDR2 SASEGT. The CDR3 DNA sequence: TGTGCCAGCAGGACTAGCGTCTACGAGCAGTACTTC. This translates into CASRTSVYEQYF.

V and J are TRBV27 and TRBJ2-1, with a tentative D call TRBD1 (6 bases). CDR3 length: 17 residues. V shed 1 base and J shed 1 base, with 14 bases lying between them. The V gene's germline CDR1 is MNHEY and CDR2 SMNVEV (reference sequence). The CDR3 is CASSLLGPGESYNEQFF. The CDR3 coding sequence is TGTGCCAGCAGTTTATTGGGCCCAGGGGAATCCTACAATGAGCAGTTCTTC.

Worth noting for this clonotype: A much larger clone sits a single nucleotide away, making a read error possible. The chain has TRBV29-1 and TRBJ2-3; D is undetermined. The CDR3 is 12 residues long. V was trimmed by 6 bases and J by 6 bases, leaving 13 bases between them. In germline, CDR1 is SQVTM, CDR2 ANQGSEA. This CDR3 is CSVGSASDTQYF. CDR3 DNA: TGCAGCGTAGGTTCGGCTTCCGATACGCAGTATTTT.

This clonotype has ten or more counts. V and J are TRBV5-1 and TRBJ2-7; 13 bases are shared with TRBD2. This CDR3 is 16 amino acids long. CDR1 is SGHRS, CDR2 YFSETQ, per germline. The ends lost 2 bases at V and 5 bases at J; junction bases unmatched: 7. CDR3 DNA: TGCGCCAGCAGCTTCACTAGCGGGAGGGGAGTAGACGAGCAGTACTTC. It yields the protein CASSFTSGRGVDEQYF.

This clonotype appeared many times. This chain uses TRBV19 with TRBJ1-6; no definite D call. Between the trimmed V and J ends, which lost 5 bases and 3 bases, there was a span of 5 bases. CDR1 is LNHDA and CDR2 is SQIVND in the germline V gene (reference sequence). The CDR3 totals 13 residues. CDR3 protein: CASSRNYNSPLHF. CDR3 in DNA: TGTGCCAGTAGTCGGAACTATAATTCACCCCTCCACTTT. Supplemented by reference TRBV19 and TRBJ1-6, the full variable domain reads DGGITQSPKYLFRKEGQNVTLSCEQNLNHDAMYWYRQDPGQGLRLIYYSQIVNDFQKGDIAEGYSVSREKKESFPLTVTSAQKNPTAFYLCASSRNYNSPLHFGNGTRLTVT.

With regard to this clonotype: The missing conserved phenylalanine or tryptophan at the end of this CDR3 makes a read error likely. The chain is built from TRBV5-5 and TRBJ2-3; 9 bases fit TRBD2. Looked up from germline, CDR1 is SGHKS and CDR2 is YYEKEE (reference sequence). After removal of 8 bases from V and 3 bases from J, the junction contained 4 bases not matched to a gene. This CDR3 comprises 13 residues. CDR3 DNA sequence: TGTGCCAGTCTAGCGGGGTCTACAGATACGCAGTATCTT. Amino acids: CASLAGSTDTQYL.

This clonotype was counted many times. The gene calls are TRBV19 and TRBJ1-5; D unresolved. V was clipped by 3 bases and J by 2 bases, with 8 bases between them. Germline V gene data show CDR1 as LNHDA and CDR2 as SQIVND (reference sequence). The CDR3 contains 14 residues. The CDR3 reads CASSISGRNQPQHF. The CDR3 region has the DNA TGTGCCAGTAGTATCAGTGGACGCAATCAGCCCCAGCATTTT.

The chain employs TRBV12-3 or TRBV12-4 and TRBJ1-1; maybe TRBD1 (5 bases). Trimming removed 4 bases at V and 6 bases at J, with 15 bases between. The CDR3 contains 14 residues. CDR3 loop: CASSSGTGGAEAFF. CDR3 coding DNA: TGTGCCAGCAGTTCAGGGACTGGAGGCGCTGAAGCTTTCTTT.

In this sample, this clonotype turned up many times. This chain joins TRBV5-8 and TRBJ1-2, with D maybe TRBD1 (5 bases). V was trimmed by 3 bases and J by 3 bases, leaving 21 bases between them. CDR1 and CDR2 (germline): SGHTS, YDEGEE. The CDR3 is made up of 17 amino acids. The CDR3 DNA reads as TGTGCCAGCAGCTGGAACCTAGGGCAGGGAAGAGACTATGGCTACACCTTC. This sequence encodes CASSWNLGQGRDYGYTF.

J is TRBJ2-3 and V is TRBV5-4; 16 bases map to TRBD2. The J segment lost 2 bases and the V segment lost 4 bases, leaving 4 bases of the junction unmatched. The CDR3 has 17 residues. CDR1 and CDR2 from the germline V gene are SGHNT and YYREEE (reference sequence). CDR3 nucleotide sequence: TGTGCCAGCAGCATCGGGACTAGCGGGAGGGTCACAGATACGCAGTATTTT. Translation: CASSIGTSGRVTDTQYF.

This clonotype appeared a few times. Just one base apart from a much larger clone, this may be a read error. J is TRBJ1-2 and V is TRBV7-9; 9 positions match TRBD1. Looked up from germline, CDR1 is SEHNR and CDR2 is FQNEAQ (reference sequence). The CDR3 consists of 14 residues. The CDR3 bases are TGTGCCAGCAGCCGTACAGGGGGCGCTTATGGCTACGCCTTC. Amino acids: CASSRTGGAYGYAF. Drawing the rest from reference TRBV7-9 and TRBJ1-2, the complete variable domain is DTGVSQNPRHKITKRGQNVTFRCDPISEHNRLYWYRQTLGQGPEFLTYFQNEAQLEKSRLLSDRFSAERPKGSFSTLEIQRTEQGDSAMYLCASSRTGGAYGYAFGSGTRLTVV.

This clonotype was observed a few times. This CDR3 reads CASSDYSVGKNIQYF. The CDR3 coding sequence is TGTGCCAGCAGTGATTACAGCGTCGGGAAAAACATTCAGTACTTC. The chain carries TRBV2 and TRBJ2-4, with D unclear. CDR1 and CDR2 from the germline V gene are SNHLY and FYNNEI. V was cut by 3 bases and J by 4 bases, with 13 bases left in between. The length of the CDR3 is 15 residues.

In its sample, this clonotype was seen many times. The rearrangement links TRBV3-1 to TRBJ2-5; the match to TRBD2 covers 8 bases. V shed 6 bases, J shed 3 bases, and the junction held 9 bases outside the gene matches. The germline CDR1 and CDR2 sequences are LGHDT and YNNKEL (reference sequence). This CDR3 spans 15 amino acids. CDR3 sequence (DNA): TGTGCCAGCAGTTCTGCCGGGACTAGAAAAGAGACCCAGTACTTC. This translates into CASSSAGTRKETQYF.

In its sample, this clonotype was seen many times. This chain links TRBV6-5 with TRBJ2-7, with a weak D call TRBD2 (6 bases). This CDR3 is built from 17 residues. The germline V gene encodes CDR1 MNHEY and CDR2 SVGAGI. The ends were cut back, 0 bases at V and 2 bases at J, with 17 bases in the middle. DNA of the CDR3: TGTGCCAGCAGTTACTCGATCAGGGTCGGGGGTACCTACGAGCAGTACTTC. Its protein product is CASSYSIRVGGTYEQYF.

A word on this clonotype: Since a much larger clone is just one base distant, this may be a read error. The V call is TRBV27, the J call TRBJ1-2; 10 nucleotides align to TRBD1. The CDR3 is 15 amino acids. CDR1 and CDR2 (germline): MNHEY, SMNVEV (reference sequence). CDR3 coding DNA: TGTGCCAGCAATTTATCCCGGACAGGGGGGGGTGGCTACACCTTC. Translating it yields CASNLSRTGGGGYTF.

This clonotype came up many times. The chain recombines TRBV11-2 with TRBJ2-7, with a tentative D call TRBD1 (6 bases). CDR1 and CDR2 from the germline V gene are SGHAT and FQNNGV. This CDR3 is built from 11 residues. V shed 5 bases and J shed 12 bases, with 14 bases lying between them. CDR3 residues: CASSAGTRRYF. CDR3 DNA: TGTGCCAGCAGCGCCGGGACACGGCGGTACTTC. Based on the CDR3 plus reference TRBV11-2 and TRBJ2-7, the full variable domain is EAGVAQSPRYKIIEKRQSVAFWCNPISGHATLYWYQQILGQGPKLLIQFQNNGVVDDSQLPKDRFSAERLKGVDSTLKIQPAKLEDSAVYLCASSAGTRRYFGPGTRLTVT.

The chain has TRBV4-1 and TRBJ2-3; 14 nucleotides match TRBD2. Trimming cost V 4 bases and J 6 bases; bases outside gene matches: 3. The germline V gene encodes CDR1 MGHRA and CDR2 YSYEKL. This CDR3 has 15 residues. The CDR3 region is CASSLGLAGADTQYF. The CDR3 coding sequence is TGCGCCAGCAGCCTGGGACTAGCGGGAGCCGATACGCAGTATTTT.

This clonotype turned up a few times. The chain recombines TRBV6-5 with TRBJ1-2; 9 nucleotides align to TRBD1. Germline CDR1 is MNHEY and CDR2 is SVGAGI. The V segment lost 7 bases and the J segment 5 bases; nucleotides outside the gene matches: 11. The CDR3 is 15 residues long. CDR3 DNA: TGTGCCAGCAACCCACAGGGGGCTTTAGTTTATGGCTACACCTTC. Its translation: CASNPQGALVYGYTF.

This clonotype showed up many times. This rearrangement joins TRBV5-6 to TRBJ2-3; D is unresolved. CDR1 and CDR2 (germline): SGHDT, YYEEEE. Between the trimmed V and J ends, which lost 2 bases and 1 base, there was a span of 17 bases. The CDR3 length is 17 residues. CDR3 protein: CASSFAAHPRGTDTQYF. DNA for the CDR3: TGTGCCAGCAGCTTTGCCGCCCATCCCCGAGGCACAGATACGCAGTATTTT.